Each of the 21 T cell receptor beta chains below was sequenced from the same sample in a study of blood T cells in healthy people across ages. Using a J-beta primer mix together with a sample-barcoded 5' primer, a second PCR was run for about 6 to 11 cycles. TCRdb analysed the 5' RACE reads with MiXCR anew, one entry per CDR3 protein. The repertoire has nearly 1 million distinct CDR3 sequences, roughly half of them found once; the top ten carry roughly 23%. Sequenced input: blood. These receptors originate from a woman aged 60 to 75 in good health.

V and J are TRBV30 and TRBJ2-1; tentatively, D is TRBD2 (5 bases). Deletions cut 5 bases from V and 3 bases from J, with 8 bases between. Germline CDR1 GTSNPN, CDR2 SVGIG (reference sequence). The CDR3 is 12 residues long. As DNA, the CDR3 is TGTGCCTGGGCTAGCAGCTACAATGAGCAGTTCTTC. It translates to CAWASSYNEQFF.

The chain employs TRBV6-5 and TRBJ2-1; 8 nucleotides agree with TRBD1. This CDR3 region has 19 residues. Unmatched junction bases numbered 18, after V lost 0 bases and J lost 8 bases. CDR1 is MNHEY, CDR2 SVGAGI, per germline. The CDR3 reads CASSYSRKTGDGVLDEQFF. CDR3 DNA sequence: TGTGCCAGCAGTTACTCCCGCAAGACAGGGGATGGGGTCCTTGATGAGCAGTTCTTC.

This clonotype was recorded a few times. This chain uses TRBV29-1 with TRBJ2-1; 14 nucleotides line up with TRBD2. Germline V gene data show CDR1 as SQVTM and CDR2 as ANQGSEA. Trimming removed 5 bases from V and 9 bases from J; junction bases left unmatched: 21. The CDR3 covers 19 residues. CDR3 nucleotide sequence: TGCAGCGTTCTGGGCGCTACTACGACTAGCGGGAGGGCCGACGGTGAGCAGTTCTTC. This codes for CSVLGATTTSGRADGEQFF.

V is TRBV20-1 and J is TRBJ2-5; 7 bases fit TRBD2. The CDR3 sequence is 13 residues long. CDR1 is DFQATT, CDR2 SNEGSKA, per germline (reference sequence). V dropped 5 bases and J dropped 4; count of bases not matched to a gene: 7. The CDR3 reads CSAGAGTPETQYF. The CDR3, as DNA: TGCAGTGCTGGAGCGGGAACCCCAGAGACCCAGTACTTC.

This chain uses TRBV7-2 with TRBJ2-5; the match to TRBD2 covers 8 bases. This CDR3 has 16 residues. Trimming cost V 0 bases and J 2 bases; bases outside gene matches: 5. Germline-derived CDR1 and CDR2 are SGHTA and FQGNSA. The CDR3 spells CASSLAGSGNQETQYF. In DNA form, the CDR3 reads TGTGCCAGCAGCTTAGCCGGTAGCGGGAATCAAGAGACCCAGTACTTC.

This clonotype has a count of ten or more. This could be a read error, since a much larger clone is one nucleotide away. J is TRBJ2-5 and V is TRBV2; TRBD2 aligns across 14 bases. V lost 6 bases, J lost 11 bases, and 14 bases stayed unmatched. This CDR3 contains 16 residues. Germline-derived CDR1 and CDR2 are SNHLY and FYNNEI. The CDR3 bases are TGTGCCAGCAGAATCGGACTAGCGGGGGGTCTCAATGAGCAGTACTTC. Protein sequence: CASRIGLAGGLNEQYF.

This clonotype was detected a few times. The V call is TRBV29-1, the J call TRBJ2-5; D possibly matches TRBD1 or TRBD2 (5 bases each). V dropped 4 bases and J dropped 9 bases, with 15 bases sitting between them. The CDR3 consists of 12 residues. Germline V gene sequence: CDR1 SQVTM, CDR2 ANQGSEA. In nucleotides, the CDR3 is TGCAGCGTTGGGGGTGGCATGGGACCCCAGTACTTC. It yields the protein CSVGGGMGPQYF.

The gene calls are TRBV4-3 and TRBJ2-5; TRBD2 matches 9 bases. After removal of 0 bases from V and 5 bases from J, the junction contained 10 bases not matched to a gene. CDR3 length: 17 residues. The germline V gene encodes CDR1 LGHNA and CDR2 YSLEER. The DNA of the CDR3 is TGCGCCAGCAGCCAAGAAGTCGGCGCGGGAGGGCAGGAGACCCAGTACTTC. Translated, it gives CASSQEVGAGGQETQYF.

The V call is TRBV7-9, the J call TRBJ2-1; D gene ambiguous. Trimming took 1 base from V and 8 from J, leaving 6 bases between them. This CDR3 spans 12 amino acids. The V gene's germline CDR1 is SEHNR and CDR2 FQNEAQ (reference sequence). DNA for the CDR3: TGTGCCAGCAGCTTAGATGAGTATGAGCAGTTCTTC. Amino acid sequence: CASSLDEYEQFF. The full variable domain, completed using reference TRBV7-9 and TRBJ2-1, is DTGVSQNPRHKITKRGQNVTFRCDPISEHNRLYWYRQTLGQGPEFLTYFQNEAQLEKSRLLSDRFSAERPKGSFSTLEIQRTEQGDSAMYLCASSLDEYEQFFGPGTRLTVL.

As to this clonotype: A much larger clone lies one base from this, so it may be a read error. As the CDR3 is not closed by the conserved phenylalanine or tryptophan, this likely results from a read error. The chain recombines TRBV29-1 with TRBJ2-4; 9 bases are a match to TRBD1. The J call may be mistaken, given a closer DNA end match to TRBJ2-7. CDR3 length equals 14 residues. CDR1 SQVTM and CDR2 ANQGSEA come from the germline V gene. CDR3 residues: CSVLWTGVLGEQYL. The CDR3 nucleotides read TGCAGCGTTTTGTGGACAGGGGTTCTGGGCGAGCAGTACTTA.

The genes are TRBV27 and TRBJ2-3; 9 bases fit TRBD2. The junction had 10 bases not matched to a gene; V was cut back by 10 bases and J by 2 bases. Germline lookup yields CDR1 MNHEY and CDR2 SMNVEV (reference sequence). CDR3 length equals 15 residues. CDR3 sequence (DNA): TGTGCCACCAGATACTCGGGACTAGCCACAGATACGCAGTATTTT. Translated: CATRYSGLATDTQYF.

This clonotype came up a few times. This chain uses TRBV29-1 with TRBJ2-3; D possibly corresponds to TRBD2 (7 bases). Germline V gene lookup returns CDR1 SQVTM and CDR2 ANQGSEA. V lost 7 bases and J 2 bases, leaving 31 bases between the germline ends. This CDR3 is built from 19 residues. CDR3 DNA sequence: TGCAGCGCTACGATCTGGGGGGGGCGAATAGGAATTTCCACAGATACGCAGTATTTT. This gives the protein CSATIWGGRIGISTDTQYF.

The sample holds a few counts of this clonotype. The chain recombines TRBV4-1 with TRBJ2-5; D ambiguous. Germline V gives CDR1 MGHRA, CDR2 YSYEKL. V lost 4 bases to trimming and J lost 0 bases, with 15 bases between them. CDR3 length equals 16 residues. The CDR3 sequence is CASSRPGGKYQETQYF. The CDR3 region has the DNA TGCGCCAGCAGCCGACCTGGCGGCAAGTACCAAGAGACCCAGTACTTC.

This clonotype was counted between two and nine times. V and J are TRBV20-1 and TRBJ2-5; perhaps TRBD2 as D (5 bases). Germline CDR1 and CDR2: DFQATT and SNEGSKA (reference sequence). Trimming shortened V by 5 bases and J by 5 bases, and 18 bases separated the two germline ends. The CDR3 is 14 amino acids. This chain's CDR3 is CSAGNRGAEETQYF. In DNA form, the CDR3 reads TGCAGTGCTGGTAACCGCGGAGCGGAGGAGACCCAGTACTTC.

The chain carries TRBV20-1 and TRBJ2-1; D might be TRBD1 (5 bases). Per the germline V gene, CDR1 is DFQATT and CDR2 is SNEGSKA (reference sequence). This CDR3 comprises 15 residues. V gave up 5 bases and J gave up 4 bases, with 18 bases separating them. CDR3 protein: CSAETGMGQYNEQFF. As DNA, the CDR3 is TGCAGTGCTGAGACTGGAATGGGGCAGTACAATGAGCAGTTCTTC.

This CDR3 reads CASSLDGASGRSYNEQFF. CDR3 nucleotides: TGTGCCAGCAGCTTAGACGGGGCTAGCGGGAGGTCCTACAATGAGCAGTTCTTC. The chain combines TRBV11-2 with TRBJ2-1, with 11 bases fitting TRBD2. The J segment lost 1 base and the V segment lost 0 bases, leaving 5 bases of the junction unmatched. CDR1 is SGHAT, CDR2 FQNNGV, per germline. This CDR3 is 18 amino acids long.

The sample holds many counts of this clonotype. The chain uses TRBV6-1 and TRBJ2-5; the match to TRBD1 covers 8 bases. This CDR3 contains 12 residues. V lost 5 bases and J lost 5; bases outside the gene matches: 1. Germline CDR1 reads MNHNS; CDR2 reads SASEGT. The CDR3 DNA is TGTGCCAGCAGTCGGACAGGGGAGACCCAGTACTTC. Its translation: CASSRTGETQYF.

The rearrangement uses TRBV6-5 and TRBJ2-3; D may be TRBD2 (5 bases). CDR1 and CDR2 from the germline V gene are MNHEY and SVGAGI. V was trimmed by 0 bases and J by 1 base, leaving 11 bases between them. This CDR3 comprises 16 residues. CDR3 bases: TGTGCCAGCAGTTACTCCCTCGAGGGAGGCACAGATACGCAGTATTTT. It codes for CASSYSLEGGTDTQYF.

The chain combines TRBV7-2 with TRBJ2-3; 11 bases line up with TRBD2. This CDR3 has 17 amino acids. V trimming: 2 bases; J trimming: 0 bases; junction bases outside the gene matches: 4. The germline V gene encodes CDR1 SGHTA and CDR2 FQGNSA. CDR3 coding DNA: TGTGCCAGCAGCTTAAGGGGGACTAGCGGTAGCACAGATACGCAGTATTTT. Translating it yields CASSLRGTSGSTDTQYF.

This chain links TRBV11-1 with TRBJ2-5, with a tentative D call TRBD1 (6 bases). In germline, CDR1 is SGHAT, CDR2 FQDESV (reference sequence). CDR3 size: 15 residues. Trimming shortened V by 5 bases and J by 0 bases, and 13 bases separated the two germline ends. CDR3 in amino acids: CASSPRDKHQETQYF. The CDR3 DNA reads TGTGCCAGCAGCCCCCGGGACAAGCACCAAGAGACCCAGTACTTC. The full variable domain, completed using reference TRBV11-1 and TRBJ2-5, is EAEVAQSPRYKITEKSQAVAFWCDPISGHATLYWYRQILGQGPELLVQFQDESVVDDSQLPKDRFSAERLKGVDSTLKIQPAELGDSAMYLCASSPRDKHQETQYFGPGTRLLVL.

The rearrangement links TRBV28 to TRBJ2-7, with D perhaps TRBD1 or TRBD2 (5 bases each). The CDR3 sequence is 19 residues long. Germline CDR1 MDHEN, CDR2 SYDVKM. The V gene lost 2 bases and the J gene lost 2 bases, with 25 bases spanning the gap. CDR3 sequence: CASSLALGAGRALTYEQYF. The CDR3 DNA reads TGTGCCAGCAGTTTAGCTCTCGGGGCCGGACGAGCGCTGACCTACGAGCAGTACTTC.